This is a list of T cell receptor beta chains from one sample in a study of cytomegalovirus exposure and HLA in healthy donors. Profiling relied on immunoSEQ multiplex PCR, and the TCRdb table lists in-frame clones only, not all of them. Of 140,000 to 150,000 clones in the sample, about 95% are singletons; the top ten hold approximately 2%. The sequenced sample was PBMCs. The receptors were sampled from a man aged 18-30 years in good health and CMV-seropositive. Both conserved end residues are part of each CDR3. D genes are given only for firm matches. Clone size is given for some rows only: seen once, a few or many times, or a class if the clone is expanded.

D gene: NA; clone size: NA; V gene: TRBV5-1; J gene: TRBJ2-2; CDR3 protein: CASSKGPSGEGDTGELFF; CDR3 DNA: TGCGCCAGCAGCAAGGGACCTAGCGGAGAGGGGGACACCGGGGAGCTGTTTTTT
D gene: TRBD1; clone size: NA; V gene: TRBV5-4; J gene: TRBJ1-2; CDR3 protein: CASSQAGQGFNYGYTF; CDR3 DNA: TGTGCCAGCAGCCAGGCAGGACAGGGTTTCAACTATGGCTACACCTTC
D gene: NA; clone size: NA; V gene: TRBV7-2; J gene: TRBJ2-3; CDR3 protein: CASSLGQITDTQYF; CDR3 DNA: TGTGCCAGCAGCCTGGGACAAATCACAGATACGCAGTATTTT
D gene: NA; clone size: NA; V gene: TRBV6-6; J gene: TRBJ1-1; CDR3 protein: CASGGGNTEAFF; CDR3 DNA: TGTGCTTCGGGAGGCGGGAACACTGAAGCTTTCTTT
D gene: TRBD2; clone size: NA; V gene: TRBV19; J gene: TRBJ2-7; CDR3 protein: CASQTTSGNTYEQYF; CDR3 DNA: TGTGCCAGTCAGACGACTAGCGGAAATACCTACGAGCAGTACTTC
D gene: NA; clone size: once; V gene: TRBV28; J gene: TRBJ1-4; CDR3 protein: CASKGRRKLFF; CDR3 DNA: TGTGCCAGCAAAGGGAGGAGAAAACTGTTTTTT
D gene: NA; clone size: NA; V gene: TRBV29-1; J gene: TRBJ2-7; CDR3 protein: CSVEMEGHYEQYF; CDR3 DNA: TGCAGCGTTGAAATGGAGGGGCACTACGAGCAGTACTTC
D gene: TRBD1; clone size: NA; V gene: TRBV28; J gene: TRBJ2-7; CDR3 protein: CASSFLPGTVREQYF; CDR3 DNA: TGTGCCAGCAGTTTCCTGCCTGGGACAGTAAGGGAGCAGTACTTC
D gene: NA; clone size: NA; V gene: TRBV5-1; J gene: TRBJ1-1; CDR3 protein: CASSFSNTEAFF; CDR3 DNA: TGCGCCAGCAGCTTCTCGAACACTGAAGCTTTCTTT
D gene: NA; clone size: NA; V gene: TRBV7-9; J gene: TRBJ1-5; CDR3 protein: CASSLYTNQPQHF; CDR3 DNA: TGTGCCAGCAGCTTATATACTAATCAGCCCCAGCATTTT
D gene: TRBD1; clone size: NA; V gene: TRBV30; J gene: TRBJ2-1; CDR3 protein: CAWSVRDSIYNEQFF; CDR3 DNA: TGTGCCTGGAGTGTCCGGGACAGCATCTACAATGAGCAGTTCTTC
D gene: NA; clone size: once; V gene: TRBV28; J gene: TRBJ2-7; CDR3 protein: CASSFNSYEQYF; CDR3 DNA: TGTGCCAGCAGTTTTAACTCCTACGAGCAGTACTTC
D gene: NA; clone size: NA; V gene: TRBV5-1; J gene: TRBJ2-7; CDR3 protein: CASSLDGSYEQYF; CDR3 DNA: TGCGCCAGCAGCTTGGACGGGTCCTACGAGCAGTACTTC
D gene: NA; clone size: NA; V gene: TRBV21-1; J gene: TRBJ2-7; CDR3 protein: CASSPRDRDYEQYF; CDR3 DNA: TGTGCCAGCAGCCCAAGGGACAGGGACTACGAGCAGTACTTC
D gene: TRBD2; clone size: NA; V gene: TRBV2; J gene: TRBJ2-5; CDR3 protein: CASSGLAGPQETQYF; CDR3 DNA: TGTGCCAGCAGTGGACTAGCGGGCCCCCAAGAGACCCAGTACTTC
D gene: NA; clone size: NA; V gene: TRBV6-5; J gene: TRBJ1-1; CDR3 protein: CASSLGAAVTEAFF; CDR3 DNA: TGTGCCAGCAGTCTCGGAGCTGCGGTCACTGAAGCTTTCTTT
D gene: NA; clone size: once; V gene: TRBV4-1; J gene: TRBJ2-1; CDR3 protein: CASSQDLNEQFF; CDR3 DNA: TGCGCCAGCAGCCAAGATCTCAATGAGCAGTTCTTC
D gene: NA; clone size: once; V gene: TRBV6-5; J gene: TRBJ1-2; CDR3 protein: CASTAGWGYTF; CDR3 DNA: TGTGCCAGCACAGCAGGGTGGGGCTACACCTTC
D gene: NA; clone size: once; V gene: TRBV7-9; J gene: TRBJ2-3; CDR3 protein: CASSIVGGTDTQYF; CDR3 DNA: TGTGCCAGCAGTATCGTGGGAGGCACAGATACGCAGTATTTT
D gene: TRBD1; clone size: NA; V gene: TRBV6-4; J gene: TRBJ2-7; CDR3 protein: CASSDSVQGATYEQYF; CDR3 DNA: TGTGCCAGCAGTGACTCGGTCCAGGGGGCGACGTACGAGCAGTACTTC
D gene: NA; clone size: NA; V gene: TRBV7-8; J gene: TRBJ1-1; CDR3 protein: CASSSRPPPGNGGAEAFF; CDR3 DNA: TGTGCCAGCAGCTCGCGACCTCCGCCGGGGAACGGAGGTGCTGAAGCTTTCTTT
D gene: TRBD1; clone size: NA; V gene: TRBV6-4; J gene: TRBJ1-2; CDR3 protein: CASSDPRTGNYGYTF; CDR3 DNA: TGTGCCAGCAGTGACCCCCGGACAGGGAACTATGGCTACACCTTC
D gene: NA; clone size: NA; V gene: TRBV4-1; J gene: TRBJ1-2; CDR3 protein: CASSPTDSNYGYTF; CDR3 DNA: TGCGCCAGCAGCCCGACAGATTCTAACTATGGCTACACCTTC
D gene: TRBD1; clone size: NA; V gene: TRBV30; J gene: TRBJ2-3; CDR3 protein: CAWGDRGYTDTQYF; CDR3 DNA: TGTGCCTGGGGGGACAGGGGTTACACAGATACGCAGTATTTT
D gene: NA; clone size: NA; V gene: TRBV5-8; J gene: TRBJ2-7; CDR3 protein: CASSRVTKASYEQYF; CDR3 DNA: TGTGCCAGCAGCCGTGTCACTAAGGCGTCCTACGAGCAGTACTTC
D gene: NA; clone size: NA; V gene: TRBV5-1; J gene: TRBJ2-7; CDR3 protein: CASGSGSYEQYF; CDR3 DNA: TGCGCCAGCGGTTCGGGGAGCTACGAGCAGTACTTC
D gene: NA; clone size: once; V gene: TRBV7-9; J gene: TRBJ2-7; CDR3 protein: CASSVSETSYEQYF; CDR3 DNA: TGTGCCAGCAGCGTTAGCGAGACCTCCTACGAGCAGTACTTC
D gene: TRBD2; clone size: NA; V gene: TRBV6-4; J gene: TRBJ2-1; CDR3 protein: CASSDSGGGYNEQFF; CDR3 DNA: TGTGCCAGCAGTGACTCGGGGGGGGGATACAATGAGCAGTTCTTC
D gene: TRBD2; clone size: NA; V gene: TRBV4-2; J gene: TRBJ2-7; CDR3 protein: CASSQYLAGGYEQYF; CDR3 DNA: TGTGCCAGCAGCCAATATCTAGCGGGAGGTTACGAGCAGTACTTC
D gene: NA; clone size: NA; V gene: TRBV28; J gene: TRBJ1-5; CDR3 protein: CASSPSWASNQPQHF; CDR3 DNA: TGTGCCAGCAGTCCGAGTTGGGCTAGCAATCAGCCCCAGCATTTT
D gene: TRBD2; clone size: NA; V gene: TRBV19; J gene: TRBJ2-1; CDR3 protein: CASSPGLALMGYNEQFF; CDR3 DNA: TGTGCCAGTAGTCCGGGACTAGCTCTGATGGGCTACAATGAGCAGTTCTTC
D gene: NA; clone size: NA; V gene: TRBV28; J gene: TRBJ2-3; CDR3 protein: CASRPQGYTDTQYF; CDR3 DNA: TGTGCCAGCAGACCCCAGGGGTACACAGATACGCAGTATTTT
D gene: NA; clone size: NA; V gene: TRBV10-3; J gene: TRBJ2-5; CDR3 protein: CAIRGEAHLREGTQYF; CDR3 DNA: TGTGCCATCAGAGGGGAGGCCCATTTAAGAGAAGGGACCCAGTACTTC
D gene: NA; clone size: NA; V gene: TRBV6-1; J gene: TRBJ1-2; CDR3 protein: CASSVVDINYGYTF; CDR3 DNA: TGTGCCAGCAGTGTAGTCGACATCAACTATGGCTACACCTTC
D gene: NA; clone size: NA; V gene: TRBV18; J gene: TRBJ2-2; CDR3 protein: CASSRLTGSGTGELFF; CDR3 DNA: TGTGCCAGCTCTCGCCTTACAGGGAGCGGCACCGGGGAGCTGTTTTTT
D gene: TRBD1; clone size: NA; V gene: TRBV7-8; J gene: TRBJ2-7; CDR3 protein: CASSAQGPVPHEQYF; CDR3 DNA: TGTGCCAGCAGCGCACAGGGGCCAGTTCCCCACGAGCAGTACTTC
D gene: TRBD2; clone size: NA; V gene: TRBV4-2; J gene: TRBJ2-3; CDR3 protein: CASSLLSGRPDTQYF; CDR3 DNA: TGTGCCAGCAGCCTCCTCAGCGGGAGACCAGATACGCAGTATTTT
D gene: TRBD2; clone size: NA; V gene: TRBV28; J gene: TRBJ2-7; CDR3 protein: CASGGSGLYYGYEQYF; CDR3 DNA: TGTGCCAGCGGGGGTAGCGGGCTTTATTACGGGTACGAGCAGTACTTC
D gene: TRBD2; clone size: NA; V gene: TRBV7-7; J gene: TRBJ2-1; CDR3 protein: CASSRLASGAYNEQFF; CDR3 DNA: TGTGCCAGCAGCAGACTTGCTAGCGGTGCCTACAATGAGCAGTTCTTC
D gene: NA; clone size: NA; V gene: TRBV28; J gene: TRBJ2-7; CDR3 protein: CASSSLDSGLWGEQYF; CDR3 DNA: TGTGCCAGCAGTTCTCTGGACAGTGGGCTGTGGGGCGAGCAGTACTTC
D gene: TRBD2; clone size: NA; V gene: TRBV2; J gene: TRBJ2-3; CDR3 protein: CASSELLSGSPTDTQYF; CDR3 DNA: TGTGCCAGCAGTGAACTCCTAAGCGGGAGCCCCACAGATACGCAGTATTTT
D gene: TRBD2; clone size: NA; V gene: TRBV18; J gene: TRBJ2-3; CDR3 protein: CASSLVAGGTDTQYF; CDR3 DNA: TGTGCCAGCTCACTCGTCGCGGGAGGAACAGATACGCAGTATTTT